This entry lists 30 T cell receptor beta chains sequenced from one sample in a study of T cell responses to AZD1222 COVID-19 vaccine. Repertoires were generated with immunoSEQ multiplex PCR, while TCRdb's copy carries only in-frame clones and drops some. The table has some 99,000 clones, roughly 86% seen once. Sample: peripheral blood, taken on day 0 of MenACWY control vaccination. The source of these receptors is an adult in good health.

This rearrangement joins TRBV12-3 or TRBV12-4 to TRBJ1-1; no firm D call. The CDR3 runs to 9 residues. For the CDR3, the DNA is TGTAGTTTTGCCTCTGAAGCTTTCTTT. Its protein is CSFASEAFF.

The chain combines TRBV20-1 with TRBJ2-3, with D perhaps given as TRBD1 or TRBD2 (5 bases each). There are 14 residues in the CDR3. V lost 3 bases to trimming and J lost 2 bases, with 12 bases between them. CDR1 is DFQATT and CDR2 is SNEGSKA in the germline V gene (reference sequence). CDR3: CSASLGTFTDTQYF. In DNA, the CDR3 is TGCAGTGCTAGTCTCGGGACCTTCACAGATACGCAGTATTTT.

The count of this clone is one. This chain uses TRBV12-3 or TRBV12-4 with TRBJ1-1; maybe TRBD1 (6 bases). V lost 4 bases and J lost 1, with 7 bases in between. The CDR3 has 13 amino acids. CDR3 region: CASSYRANTEAFF. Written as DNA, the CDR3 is TGTGCCAGCAGTTACAGGGCGAACACTGAAGCTTTCTTT.

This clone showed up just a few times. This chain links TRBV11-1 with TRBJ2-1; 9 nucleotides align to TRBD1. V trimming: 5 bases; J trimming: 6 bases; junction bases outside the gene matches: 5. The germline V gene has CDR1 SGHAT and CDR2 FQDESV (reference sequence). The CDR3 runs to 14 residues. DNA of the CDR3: TGTGCCAGCAGCCGGGACAGGGCGTCCAATGAGCAGTTCTTC. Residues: CASSRDRASNEQFF.

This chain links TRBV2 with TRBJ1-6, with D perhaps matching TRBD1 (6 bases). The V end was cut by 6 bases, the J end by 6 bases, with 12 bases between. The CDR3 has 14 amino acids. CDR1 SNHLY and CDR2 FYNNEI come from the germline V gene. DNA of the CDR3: TGTGCCAGCAGCCGGACAGCGCCTAATTCACCCCTCCACTTT. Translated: CASSRTAPNSPLHF. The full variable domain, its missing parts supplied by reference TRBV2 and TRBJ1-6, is EPEVTQTPSHQVTQMGQEVILRCVPISNHLYFYWYRQILGQKVEFLVSFYNNEISEKSEIFDDQFSVERPDGSNFTLKIRSTKLEDSAMYFCASSRTAPNSPLHFGNGTRLTVT.

In nucleotides, the CDR3 is TGTGCCACCAGTGATTGGGGTGGGAATGGCTACACCTTC. Residues: CATSDWGGNGYTF. The chain employs TRBV24-1 and TRBJ1-2, with D unresolved. Per the germline V gene, CDR1 is KGHDR and CDR2 is SFDVKD. The CDR3 has 13 residues. The ends were cut back, 2 bases at V and 6 bases at J, with 9 bases in the middle.

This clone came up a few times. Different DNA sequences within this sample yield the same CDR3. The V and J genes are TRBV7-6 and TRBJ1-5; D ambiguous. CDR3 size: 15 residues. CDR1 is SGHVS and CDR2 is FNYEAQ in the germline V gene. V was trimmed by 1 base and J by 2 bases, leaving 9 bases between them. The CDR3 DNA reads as TGTGCCAGCAGCTTAGGGCAGTCAGGCAATCAGCCCCAGCATTTT. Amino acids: CASSLGQSGNQPQHF.

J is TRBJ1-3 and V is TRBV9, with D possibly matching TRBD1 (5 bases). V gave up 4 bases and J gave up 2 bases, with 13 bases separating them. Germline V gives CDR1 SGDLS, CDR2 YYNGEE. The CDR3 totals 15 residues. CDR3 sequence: CASSPPGGTGNTIYF. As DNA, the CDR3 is TGTGCCAGCAGCCCCCCCGGGGGGACTGGAAACACCATATATTTT.

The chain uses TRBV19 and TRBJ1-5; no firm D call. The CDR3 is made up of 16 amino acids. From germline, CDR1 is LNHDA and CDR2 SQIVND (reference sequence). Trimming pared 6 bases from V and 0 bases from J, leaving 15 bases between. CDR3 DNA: TGTGCCAGTAGCTTGGTTTGGGCATATAGCAATCAGCCCCAGCATTTT. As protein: CASSLVWAYSNQPQHF.

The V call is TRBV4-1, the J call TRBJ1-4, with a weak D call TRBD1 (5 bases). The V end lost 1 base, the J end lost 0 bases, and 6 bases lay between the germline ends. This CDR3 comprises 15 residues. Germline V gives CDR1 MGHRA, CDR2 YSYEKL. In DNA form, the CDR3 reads TGCGCCAGCAGCCAAGTACAGGCAACTAATGAAAAACTGTTTTTT. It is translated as CASSQVQATNEKLFF.

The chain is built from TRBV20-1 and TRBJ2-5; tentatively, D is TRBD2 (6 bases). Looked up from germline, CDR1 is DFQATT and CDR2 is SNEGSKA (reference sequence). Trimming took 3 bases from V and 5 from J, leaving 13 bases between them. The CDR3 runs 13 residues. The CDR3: CSASPGGLETQYF. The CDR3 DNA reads TGCAGTGCTAGTCCTGGGGGACTGGAGACCCAGTACTTC.

This chain's CDR3 is CASRQLAGEVETQYF. The CDR3 nucleotides read TGTGCCAGCAGACAGCTAGCGGGAGAAGTCGAGACCCAGTACTTC. The V and J genes are TRBV6-5 and TRBJ2-5; 10 bases line up with TRBD2. V gave up 6 bases and J gave up 5 bases; unmatched junction bases: 9. There are 15 residues in the CDR3. Germline V gene lookup returns CDR1 MNHEY and CDR2 SVGAGI.

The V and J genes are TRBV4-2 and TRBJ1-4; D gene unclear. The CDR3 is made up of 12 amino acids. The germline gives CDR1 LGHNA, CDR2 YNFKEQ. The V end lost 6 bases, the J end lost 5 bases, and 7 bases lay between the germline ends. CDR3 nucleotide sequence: TGTGCCAGCAGGGCGGGGAATGAAAAACTGTTTTTT. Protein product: CASRAGNEKLFF.

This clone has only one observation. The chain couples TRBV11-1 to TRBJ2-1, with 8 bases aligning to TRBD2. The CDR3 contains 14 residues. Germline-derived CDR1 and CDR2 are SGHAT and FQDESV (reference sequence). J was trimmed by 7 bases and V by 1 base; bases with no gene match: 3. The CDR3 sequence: CASSLEAGANEQFF. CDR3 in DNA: TGTGCCAGCAGCTTAGAAGCGGGGGCGAATGAGCAGTTCTTC.

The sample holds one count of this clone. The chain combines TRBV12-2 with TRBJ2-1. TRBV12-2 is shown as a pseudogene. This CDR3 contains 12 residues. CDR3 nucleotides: TGTGCAAGGGATAAGGCTGGCAATGAGCAGTTCTTC. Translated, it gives CARDKAGNEQFF.

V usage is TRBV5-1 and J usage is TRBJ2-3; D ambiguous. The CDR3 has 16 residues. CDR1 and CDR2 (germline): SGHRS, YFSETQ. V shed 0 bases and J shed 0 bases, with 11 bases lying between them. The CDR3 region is CASSLGPGESTDTQYF. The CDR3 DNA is TGCGCCAGCAGCTTGGGCCCAGGAGAGAGCACAGATACGCAGTATTTT. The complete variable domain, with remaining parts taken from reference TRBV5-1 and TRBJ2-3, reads KAGVTQTPRYLIKTRGQQVTLSCSPISGHRSVSWYQQTPGQGLQFLFEYFSETQRNKGNFPGRFSGRQFSNSRSEMNVSTLELGDSALYLCASSLGPGESTDTQYFGPGTRLTVL.

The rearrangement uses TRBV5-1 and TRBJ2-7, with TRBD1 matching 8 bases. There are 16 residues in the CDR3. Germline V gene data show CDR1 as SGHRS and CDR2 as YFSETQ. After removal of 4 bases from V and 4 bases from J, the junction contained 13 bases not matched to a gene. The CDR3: CASSPARDRLHYEQYF. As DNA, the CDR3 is TGCGCCAGCAGCCCCGCAAGGGACAGGCTACATTACGAGCAGTACTTC.

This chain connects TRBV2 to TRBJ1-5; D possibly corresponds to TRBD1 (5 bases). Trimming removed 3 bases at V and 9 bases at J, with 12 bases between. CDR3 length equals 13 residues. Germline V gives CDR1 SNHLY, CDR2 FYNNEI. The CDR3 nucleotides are TGTGCCAGCAGTGACCGGGGGAAGAGGCCCCAGCATTTT. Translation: CASSDRGKRPQHF.

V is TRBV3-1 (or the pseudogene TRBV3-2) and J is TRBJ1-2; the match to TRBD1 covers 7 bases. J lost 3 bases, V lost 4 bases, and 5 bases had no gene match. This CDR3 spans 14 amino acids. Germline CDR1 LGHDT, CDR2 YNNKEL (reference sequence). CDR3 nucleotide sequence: TGTGCCAGCAGCCGTGGACAGGTGGACTATGGCTACACCTTC. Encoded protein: CASSRGQVDYGYTF.

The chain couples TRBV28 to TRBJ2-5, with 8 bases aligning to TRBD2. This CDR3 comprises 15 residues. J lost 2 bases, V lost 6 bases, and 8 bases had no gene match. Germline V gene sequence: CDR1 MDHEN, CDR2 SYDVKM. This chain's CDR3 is CASSLLRGAQETQYF. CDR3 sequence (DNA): TGTGCCAGCAGCCTTCTGCGGGGGGCACAAGAGACCCAGTACTTC.

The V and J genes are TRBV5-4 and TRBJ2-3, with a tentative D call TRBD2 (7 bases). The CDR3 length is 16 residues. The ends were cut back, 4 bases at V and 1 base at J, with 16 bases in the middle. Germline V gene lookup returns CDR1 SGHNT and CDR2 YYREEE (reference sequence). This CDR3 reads CASSPAGGRRTDTQYF. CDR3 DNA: TGTGCCAGCAGCCCCGCCGGGGGGCGCCGCACAGATACGCAGTATTTT.

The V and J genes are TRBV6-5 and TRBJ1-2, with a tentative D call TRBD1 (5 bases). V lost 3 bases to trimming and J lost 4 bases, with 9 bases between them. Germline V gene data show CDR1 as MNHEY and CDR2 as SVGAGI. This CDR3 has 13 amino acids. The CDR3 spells CASSYSGGYGYTF. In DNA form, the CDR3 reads TGTGCCAGCAGTTATTCGGGGGGCTATGGCTACACCTTC.

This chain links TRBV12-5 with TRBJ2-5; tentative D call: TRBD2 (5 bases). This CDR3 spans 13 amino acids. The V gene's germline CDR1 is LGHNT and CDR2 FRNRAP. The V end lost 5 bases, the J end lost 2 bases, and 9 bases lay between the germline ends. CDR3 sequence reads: CASGRGGQETQYF. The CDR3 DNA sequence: TGTGCTAGTGGTCGCGGAGGACAAGAGACCCAGTACTTC.

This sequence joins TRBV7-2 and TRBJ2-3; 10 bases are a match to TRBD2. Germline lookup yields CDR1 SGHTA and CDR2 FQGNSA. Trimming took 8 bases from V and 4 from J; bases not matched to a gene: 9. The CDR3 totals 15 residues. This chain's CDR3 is CASLRAGGPADTQYF. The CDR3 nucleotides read TGTGCCAGCTTAAGAGCGGGAGGGCCGGCAGATACGCAGTATTTT.

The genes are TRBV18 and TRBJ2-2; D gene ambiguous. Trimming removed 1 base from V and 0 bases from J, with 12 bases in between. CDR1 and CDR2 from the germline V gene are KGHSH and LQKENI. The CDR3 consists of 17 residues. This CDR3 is CASSPRADNANTGELFF. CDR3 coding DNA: TGTGCCAGCTCACCACGGGCAGATAATGCGAACACCGGGGAGCTGTTTTTT.

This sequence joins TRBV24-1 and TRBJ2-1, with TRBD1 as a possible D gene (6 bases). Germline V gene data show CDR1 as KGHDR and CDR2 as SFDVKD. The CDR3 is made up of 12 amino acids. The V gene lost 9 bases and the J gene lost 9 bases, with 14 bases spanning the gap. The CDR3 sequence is CATGQRSSEQFF. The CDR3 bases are TGTGCCACCGGACAGCGCTCCAGTGAGCAGTTCTTC.

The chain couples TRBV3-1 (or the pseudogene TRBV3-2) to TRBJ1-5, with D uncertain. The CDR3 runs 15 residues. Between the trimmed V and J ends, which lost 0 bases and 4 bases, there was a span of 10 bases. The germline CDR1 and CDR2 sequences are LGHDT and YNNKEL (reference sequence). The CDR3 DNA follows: TGTGCCAGCAGCCAAGACGGAACAGAGAATCAGCCCCAGCATTTT. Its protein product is CASSQDGTENQPQHF.

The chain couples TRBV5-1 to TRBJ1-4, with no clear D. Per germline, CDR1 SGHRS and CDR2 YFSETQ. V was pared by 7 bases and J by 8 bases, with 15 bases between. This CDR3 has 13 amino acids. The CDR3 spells CASGVMSGEKLFF. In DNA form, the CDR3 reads TGCGCCAGCGGGGTGATGTCGGGCGAAAAACTGTTTTTT. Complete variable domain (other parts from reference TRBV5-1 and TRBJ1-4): KAGVTQTPRYLIKTRGQQVTLSCSPISGHRSVSWYQQTPGQGLQFLFEYFSETQRNKGNFPGRFSGRQFSNSRSEMNVSTLELGDSALYLCASGVMSGEKLFFGSGTQLSVL.

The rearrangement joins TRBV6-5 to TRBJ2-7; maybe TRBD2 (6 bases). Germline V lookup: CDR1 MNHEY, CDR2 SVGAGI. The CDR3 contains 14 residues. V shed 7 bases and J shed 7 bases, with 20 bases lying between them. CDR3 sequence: CASIRLGGFGEQYF. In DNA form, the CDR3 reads TGTGCCAGCATTCGACTAGGAGGATTCGGGGAGCAGTACTTC.

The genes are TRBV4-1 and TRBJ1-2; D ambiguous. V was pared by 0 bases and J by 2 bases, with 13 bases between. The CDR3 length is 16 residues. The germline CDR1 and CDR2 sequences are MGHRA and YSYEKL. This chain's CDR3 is CASSQDNSNRNYGYTF. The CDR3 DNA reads TGCGCCAGCAGCCAAGATAACAGCAACCGAAACTATGGCTACACCTTC.